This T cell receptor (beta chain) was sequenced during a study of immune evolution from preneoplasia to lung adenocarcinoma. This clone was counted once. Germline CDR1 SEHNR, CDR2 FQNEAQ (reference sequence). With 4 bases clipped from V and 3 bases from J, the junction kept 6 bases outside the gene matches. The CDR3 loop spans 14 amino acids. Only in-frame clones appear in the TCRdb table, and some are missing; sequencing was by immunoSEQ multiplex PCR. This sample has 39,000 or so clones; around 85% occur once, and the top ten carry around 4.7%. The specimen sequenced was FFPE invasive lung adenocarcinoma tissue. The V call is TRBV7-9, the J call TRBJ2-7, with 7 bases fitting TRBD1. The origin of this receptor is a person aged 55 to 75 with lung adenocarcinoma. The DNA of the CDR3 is TGTGCCAGCAGCTCCGCCGCAGGGGGCTACGAGCAGTACTTC. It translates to CASSSAAGGYEQYF.